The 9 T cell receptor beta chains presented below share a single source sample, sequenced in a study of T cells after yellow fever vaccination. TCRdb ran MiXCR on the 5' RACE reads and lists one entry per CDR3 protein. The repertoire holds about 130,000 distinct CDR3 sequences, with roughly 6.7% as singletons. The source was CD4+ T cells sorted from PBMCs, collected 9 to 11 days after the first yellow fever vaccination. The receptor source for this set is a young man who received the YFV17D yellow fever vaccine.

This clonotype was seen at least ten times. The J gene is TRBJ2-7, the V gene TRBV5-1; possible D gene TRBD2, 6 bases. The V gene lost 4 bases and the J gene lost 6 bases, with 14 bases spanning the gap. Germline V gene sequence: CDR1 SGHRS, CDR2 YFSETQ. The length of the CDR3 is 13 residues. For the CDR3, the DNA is TGCGCCAGCAGCCGAAACTCGGGGGTCGAGCAGTACTTC. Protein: CASSRNSGVEQYF.

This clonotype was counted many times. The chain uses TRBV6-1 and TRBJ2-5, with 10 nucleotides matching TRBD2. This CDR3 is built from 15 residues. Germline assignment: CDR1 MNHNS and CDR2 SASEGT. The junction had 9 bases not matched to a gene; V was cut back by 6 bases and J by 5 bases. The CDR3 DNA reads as TGTGCCAGCAGCCCATCTAGCGGGGGTAGGGAGACCCAGTACTTC. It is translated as CASSPSSGGRETQYF.

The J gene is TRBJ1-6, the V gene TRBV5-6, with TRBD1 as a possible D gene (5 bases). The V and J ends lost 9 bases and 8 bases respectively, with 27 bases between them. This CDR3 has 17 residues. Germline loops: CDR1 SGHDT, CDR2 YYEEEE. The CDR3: CAIGLGPGHPAYSPLHF. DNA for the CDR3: TGTGCCATCGGCTTGGGGCCCGGACATCCTGCGTATTCACCCCTCCACTTT.

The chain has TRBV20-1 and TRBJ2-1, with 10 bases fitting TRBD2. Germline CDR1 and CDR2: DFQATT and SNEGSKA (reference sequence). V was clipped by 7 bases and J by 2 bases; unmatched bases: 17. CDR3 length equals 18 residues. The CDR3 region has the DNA TGCAGTGTTCAGGCGCTAGCGGGGGTGTCTCGCGCCTACAATGAGCAGTTCTTC. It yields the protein CSVQALAGVSRAYNEQFF.

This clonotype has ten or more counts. CDR3 region: CASSLAGVNTGELFF. The CDR3, as DNA: TGTGCCAGCAGCTTAGCAGGGGTCAACACCGGGGAGCTGTTTTTT. This rearrangement joins TRBV7-3 to TRBJ2-2; D is perhaps TRBD1 (6 bases). The CDR3 loop spans 15 amino acids. In germline, CDR1 is SGHTA, CDR2 FQGTGA. Trimming stripped 2 bases from V and 2 bases from J, with 9 bases between.

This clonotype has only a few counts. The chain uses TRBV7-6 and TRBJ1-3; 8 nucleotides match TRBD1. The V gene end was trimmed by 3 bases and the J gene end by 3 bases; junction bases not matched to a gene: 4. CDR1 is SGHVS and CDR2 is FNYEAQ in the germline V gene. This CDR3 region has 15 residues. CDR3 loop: CASSFETGGGNTIYF. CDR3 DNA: TGTGCCAGCAGCTTCGAAACAGGGGGTGGAAACACCATATATTTT.

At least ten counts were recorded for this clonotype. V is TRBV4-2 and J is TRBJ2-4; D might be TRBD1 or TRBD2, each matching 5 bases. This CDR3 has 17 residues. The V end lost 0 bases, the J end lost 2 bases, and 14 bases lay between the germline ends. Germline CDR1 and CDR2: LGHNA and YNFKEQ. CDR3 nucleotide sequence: TGTGCCAGCAGCCAAGATAGCAGATGGGGGTCCAAAAACATTCAGTACTTC. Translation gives CASSQDSRWGSKNIQYF.

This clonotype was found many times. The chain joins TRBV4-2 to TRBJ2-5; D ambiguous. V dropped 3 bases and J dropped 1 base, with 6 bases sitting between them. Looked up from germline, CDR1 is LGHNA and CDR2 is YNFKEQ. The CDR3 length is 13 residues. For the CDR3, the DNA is TGTGCCAGCAGCCAGGTCCTCCAAGAGACCCAGTACTTC. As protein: CASSQVLQETQYF.

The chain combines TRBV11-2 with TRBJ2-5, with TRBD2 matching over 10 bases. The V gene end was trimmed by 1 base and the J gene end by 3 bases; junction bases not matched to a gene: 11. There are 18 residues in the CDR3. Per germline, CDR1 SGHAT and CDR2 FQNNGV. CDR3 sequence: CASSLVSSGGAGEETQYF. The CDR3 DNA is TGTGCCAGCAGCTTAGTTTCCAGCGGGGGGGCCGGGGAAGAGACCCAGTACTTC.